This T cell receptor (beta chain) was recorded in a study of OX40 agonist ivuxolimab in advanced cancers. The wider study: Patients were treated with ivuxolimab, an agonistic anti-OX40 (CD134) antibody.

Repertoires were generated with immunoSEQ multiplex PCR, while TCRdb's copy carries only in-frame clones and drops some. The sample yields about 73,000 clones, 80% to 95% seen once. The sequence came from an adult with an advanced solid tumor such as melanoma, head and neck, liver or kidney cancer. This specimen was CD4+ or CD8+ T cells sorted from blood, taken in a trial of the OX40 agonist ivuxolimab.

CDR3 sequence: CASSLDTSGPYEQYF. CDR3 bases: TGTGCCAGCAGCTTGGATACTAGCGGACCTTACGAGCAGTACTTC. This sequence joins TRBV5-4 and TRBJ2-7, with 8 bases that match TRBD2. The V gene end was trimmed by 0 bases and the J gene end by 4 bases; junction bases not matched to a gene: 6. This CDR3 is 15 amino acids long. Germline-derived CDR1 and CDR2 are SGHNT and YYREEE (reference sequence). The full variable domain, rest sourced from reference TRBV5-4 and TRBJ2-7, is ETGVTQSPTHLIKTRGQQVTLRCSSQSGHNTVSWYQQALGQGPQFIFQYYREEENGRGNFPPRFSGLQFPNYSSELNVNALELDDSALYLCASSLDTSGPYEQYFGPGTRLTVT.